These 21 T cell receptor beta chains originate from one sample sequenced in a study of radiotherapy plus CTLA-4 blockade in lung cancer. The repertoire was sequenced with immunoSEQ multiplex PCR; TCRdb's copy has only in-frame clones and lacks some. The sample consists of approximately 80,000 clones, about 78% of them appearing once. Specimen: peripheral blood, collected from a patient treated with radiotherapy plus ipilimumab. These receptors originate from a human donor with non-small cell lung cancer whose response to radiotherapy plus ipilimumab could not be evaluated. Some clones in this sample may be carry-over from other donors' samples.

This rearrangement joins TRBV6-5 to TRBJ1-2; 8 bases align to TRBD1. Trimming removed 5 bases from V and 3 bases from J; junction bases left unmatched: 5. Germline CDR1 is MNHEY and CDR2 is SVGAGI. This CDR3 has 14 residues. In DNA, the CDR3 is TGTGCCAGCAGTCAAGGACAGGGTGACTATGGCTACACCTTC. It specifies CASSQGQGDYGYTF.

V gene TRBV6-6 combines with J gene TRBJ1-6; 9 bases match TRBD1. Germline loops: CDR1 MNHNY, CDR2 SVGAGI (reference sequence). The CDR3 consists of 13 residues. The J segment lost 10 bases and the V segment lost 4 bases, leaving 2 bases of the junction unmatched. CDR3 sequence reads: CASSSGQGSPLHF. The CDR3 coding sequence is TGTGCCAGCAGTTCGGGACAGGGATCACCCCTCCACTTT.

J is TRBJ2-7 and V is TRBV18, with a weak D call TRBD2 (6 bases). Trimming stripped 3 bases from V and 0 bases from J, with 15 bases between. Per germline, CDR1 KGHSH and CDR2 LQKENI. The CDR3 has 16 amino acids. CDR3 in amino acids: CASSPSVGGSSYEQYF. CDR3 sequence (DNA): TGTGCCAGCTCACCCTCCGTTGGGGGGAGCTCCTACGAGCAGTACTTC.

The chain carries TRBV10-1 and TRBJ2-3, with D possibly TRBD1 on 5 matching bases. Trimming shortened V by 6 bases and J by 7 bases, and 17 bases separated the two germline ends. The CDR3 totals 14 residues. In germline, CDR1 is WNHNN, CDR2 SYGVQD (reference sequence). The CDR3 is CASRKTAGVHTQYF. Here the CDR3 DNA reads TGCGCCAGCAGGAAGACAGCTGGGGTCCATACGCAGTATTTT.

The chain joins TRBV15 to TRBJ2-5; 7 bases are a match to TRBD2. J lost 5 bases, V lost 0 bases, and 15 bases had no gene match. The CDR3 loop spans 18 amino acids. CDR1 is LNHNV and CDR2 is YYDKDF in the germline V gene (reference sequence). The CDR3 reads CATSRDLRLALMRETQYF. CDR3 nucleotide sequence: TGTGCCACCAGCAGAGATCTTAGACTAGCTCTTATGCGGGAGACCCAGTACTTC.

The CDR3 DNA follows: TGTGCCAGCAGTGAAGCGGGGAGGTACGTGTATTTT. Encoded protein: CASSEAGRYVYF. The V and J genes are TRBV6-5 and TRBJ1-3; D is unresolved. The germline V gene encodes CDR1 MNHEY and CDR2 SVGAGI. The CDR3 length is 12 residues. Trimming cost V 5 bases and J 16 bases, with 18 bases left between them.

V is TRBV5-1 and J is TRBJ2-1, with 7 bases fitting TRBD1. The CDR3 runs 15 residues. Trimming cost V 7 bases and J 4 bases; bases outside gene matches: 11. The V gene's germline CDR1 is SGHRS and CDR2 YFSETQ. This chain's CDR3 is CASSDNDRAYNEQFF. Here the CDR3 DNA reads TGCGCCAGCTCGGACAACGACAGGGCGTACAATGAGCAGTTCTTC.

The V and J genes are TRBV5-4 and TRBJ2-7; TRBD2 matches at 13 bases. With 4 bases clipped from V and 3 bases from J, the junction kept 4 bases outside the gene matches. This CDR3 is built from 15 residues. From germline, CDR1 is SGHNT and CDR2 YYREEE (reference sequence). The CDR3 DNA sequence: TGTGCCAGCAGCCCCGGACTAGCGGGGGTCTACGAGCAGTACTTC. This codes for CASSPGLAGVYEQYF.

The rearrangement joins TRBV4-3 to TRBJ2-1; 7 nucleotides agree with TRBD1. The CDR3 totals 14 residues. The junction had 5 bases not matched to a gene; V was cut back by 2 bases and J by 7 bases. Looked up from germline, CDR1 is LGHNA and CDR2 is YSLEER. CDR3 region: CASSQRQGTNEQFF. The CDR3 DNA sequence: TGCGCCAGCAGCCAAAGACAGGGTACGAATGAGCAGTTCTTC.

In this sample, this clone is large (0.1 to 1%). The CDR3, as DNA: TGTGCCAGCAGTGTTTACAGGGATGGCTACACCTTC. Protein product: CASSVYRDGYTF. The V gene is TRBV2, the J gene TRBJ1-2; D is perhaps TRBD1 (6 bases). The CDR3 sequence is 12 residues long. The ends were cut back, 4 bases at V and 6 bases at J, with 9 bases in the middle. Germline V gene lookup returns CDR1 SNHLY and CDR2 FYNNEI. Supplemented by reference TRBV2 and TRBJ1-2, the full variable domain reads EPEVTQTPSHQVTQMGQEVILRCVPISNHLYFYWYRQILGQKVEFLVSFYNNEISEKSEIFDDQFSVERPDGSNFTLKIRSTKLEDSAMYFCASSVYRDGYTFGSGTRLTVV.

The chain couples TRBV7-2 to TRBJ1-5; the match to TRBD1 covers 9 bases. Germline trimming cut 5 bases from V and 2 bases from J; bases unmatched to any gene: 7. Germline V gives CDR1 SGHTA, CDR2 FQGNSA. The CDR3 is made up of 16 amino acids. The CDR3 spells CASSRGQGSGNQPQHF. DNA for the CDR3: TGTGCCAGCAGCCGTGGACAGGGGAGTGGCAATCAGCCCCAGCATTTT.

This clone has a handful of counts. The chain employs TRBV6-6 and TRBJ2-2; TRBD1 aligns across 7 bases. The length of the CDR3 is 15 residues. Germline V gene lookup returns CDR1 MNHNY and CDR2 SVGAGI (reference sequence). Trimming took 7 bases from V and 4 from J; bases not matched to a gene: 9. The CDR3: CASIPPTGITGELFF. The CDR3 nucleotides are TGTGCCAGCATCCCCCCGACAGGGATCACCGGGGAGCTGTTTTTT.

This chain uses TRBV7-6 with TRBJ2-3; tentatively, D is TRBD1 (5 bases). This CDR3 comprises 15 residues. Per germline, CDR1 SGHVS and CDR2 FNYEAQ. V lost 5 bases and J lost 2, with 14 bases in between. Written as DNA, the CDR3 is TGTGCCAGCAGCCGAGACAGCGCCCTCACAGATACGCAGTATTTT. This encodes CASSRDSALTDTQYF.

This clone was counted only a few times. V gene TRBV19 combines with J gene TRBJ1-5, with 8 nucleotides matching TRBD1. The trim removed 6 bases at V and 6 bases at J, leaving 4 bases unmatched. CDR1 and CDR2 from the germline V gene are LNHDA and SQIVND (reference sequence). CDR3 length: 13 residues. In DNA form, the CDR3 reads TGTGCCAGTAGGGGGACAGGCGGTCAGCCCCAGCATTTT. Translation gives CASRGTGGQPQHF.

This sequence joins TRBV15 and TRBJ2-3, with 8 bases that match TRBD1. Germline CDR1 LNHNV, CDR2 YYDKDF (reference sequence). CDR3 length: 15 residues. J was trimmed by 2 bases and V by 3 bases; bases with no gene match: 4. CDR3 bases: TGTGCCACCAGCAGGACAGGGGATTTCACAGATACGCAGTATTTT. Protein sequence: CATSRTGDFTDTQYF. Filled out from reference TRBV15 and TRBJ2-3, the complete variable domain reads DAMVIQNPRYQVTQFGKPVTLSCSQTLNHNVMYWYQQKSSQAPKLLFHYYDKDFNNEADTPDNFQSRRPNTSFCFLDIRSPGLGDTAMYLCATSRTGDFTDTQYFGPGTRLTVL.

The chain joins TRBV6-1 to TRBJ1-2; D is uncertain. Per the germline V gene, CDR1 is MNHNS and CDR2 is SASEGT. V was pared by 0 bases and J by 3 bases, with 23 bases between. The CDR3 loop spans 19 amino acids. Here the CDR3 reads CASSEALQSSPFRDYGYTF. CDR3 coding DNA: TGTGCCAGCAGTGAAGCGCTTCAGAGCTCCCCGTTTCGGGACTATGGCTACACCTTC.

The chain carries TRBV7-2 and TRBJ2-2; 9 positions agree with TRBD2. Germline assignment: CDR1 SGHTA and CDR2 FQGNSA. This CDR3 is 16 amino acids long. Trimming at V came to 5 bases and at J to 5 bases, leaving 9 bases not matched to a gene. The CDR3 reads CASSPFGLAGTGELFF. The CDR3 DNA follows: TGTGCCAGCAGCCCTTTCGGGCTAGCGGGGACCGGGGAGCTGTTTTTT.

This sequence joins TRBV6-1 and TRBJ1-2; tentative D call: TRBD1 (5 bases). From germline, CDR1 is MNHNS and CDR2 SASEGT. CDR3 length: 12 residues. Trimming removed 5 bases from V and 4 bases from J, with 8 bases in between. Written as DNA, the CDR3 is TGTGCCAGCAGTTCCGACAGCTATGGCTACACCTTC. Translation gives CASSSDSYGYTF.

The V gene is TRBV5-4, the J gene TRBJ2-3, with D tentatively TRBD1 (5 bases). The CDR3 is made up of 14 amino acids. The V gene's germline CDR1 is SGHNT and CDR2 YYREEE (reference sequence). V gave up 2 bases and J gave up 3 bases, with 10 bases separating them. The CDR3 reads CASSFGRVTDTQYF. In DNA, the CDR3 is TGTGCCAGCAGCTTTGGCAGGGTGACAGATACGCAGTATTTT. The full variable domain, completed using reference TRBV5-4 and TRBJ2-3, is ETGVTQSPTHLIKTRGQQVTLRCSSQSGHNTVSWYQQALGQGPQFIFQYYREEENGRGNFPPRFSGLQFPNYSSELNVNALELDDSALYLCASSFGRVTDTQYFGPGTRLTVL.

The J gene is TRBJ2-1, the V gene TRBV2; 12 positions agree with TRBD2. This CDR3 has 16 residues. Looked up from germline, CDR1 is SNHLY and CDR2 is FYNNEI. J lost 8 bases, V lost 11 bases, and 16 bases had no gene match. In DNA form, the CDR3 reads TGTGCCTCAAAACCCGAGGCTAGCGGGGGGGATTATGAGCAGTTCTTC. Translation: CASKPEASGGDYEQFF.

The genes are TRBV6-1 and TRBJ1-1; no firm D call. The germline V and J ends were trimmed by 3 bases and 1 base, with 12 bases remaining between them. This CDR3 spans 15 amino acids. Per the germline V gene, CDR1 is MNHNS and CDR2 is SASEGT. DNA for the CDR3: TGTGCCAGCAGTGAGAGAGGGCGCACGAACACTGAAGCTTTCTTT. Translation: CASSERGRTNTEAFF.